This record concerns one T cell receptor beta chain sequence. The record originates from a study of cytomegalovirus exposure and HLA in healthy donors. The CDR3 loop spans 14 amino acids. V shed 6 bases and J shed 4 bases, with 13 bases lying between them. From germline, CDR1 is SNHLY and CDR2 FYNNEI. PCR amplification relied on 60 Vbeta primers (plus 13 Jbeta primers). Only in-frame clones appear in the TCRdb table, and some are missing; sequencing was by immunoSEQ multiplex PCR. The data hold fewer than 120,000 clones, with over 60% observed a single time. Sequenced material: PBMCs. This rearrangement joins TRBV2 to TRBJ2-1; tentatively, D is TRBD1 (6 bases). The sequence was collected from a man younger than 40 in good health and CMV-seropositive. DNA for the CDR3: TGTGCCAGCAGCGAACAGGGCCCATACAATGAGCAGTTCTTC. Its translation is CASSEQGPYNEQFF.